Listed below are T cell receptor beta chains from one sample, sequenced in a study of human T cells and chemical hapten exposure. One entry per CDR3 protein results from TCRdb running MiXCR on the 5' RACE reads. This sample has 65,000 to 95,000 distinct CDR3 sequences; approximately 8% occur once, and the top ten carry roughly 2.4%. Every receptor here comes from a male donor in good health. The CDR3 runs from the conserved cysteine through the conserved F or W. Each record gives: V gene, clone size, D gene, J gene, CDR3 protein, CDR3 DNA. A D gene is named only where the DNA matches it firmly. Expanded clones are given a class, and other clones once, few, many or no size at all.

V: TRBV5-1; size: NA; D: NA; J: TRBJ2-1; CDR3: CASSLERNEQFF; DNA: TGCGCCAGCAGCTTGGAAAGGAATGAGCAGTTCTTC
V: TRBV7-2; size: many; D: NA; J: TRBJ1-4; CDR3: CASSLEIRRATNEKLFF; DNA: TGTGCCAGCAGCTTAGAAATCAGACGAGCAACTAATGAAAAACTGTTTTTT
V: TRBV11-2; size: few; D: NA; J: TRBJ2-7; CDR3: CASSLDREYF; DNA: TGTGCCAGCAGCTTAGATCGCGAGTACTTC
V: TRBV10-3; size: many; D: NA; J: TRBJ2-6; CDR3: CAIRDTSGANVLTF; DNA: TGTGCCATCAGGGACACCTCTGGGGCCAACGTCCTGACTTTC
V: TRBV12-3/TRBV12-4; size: many; D: TRBD1; J: TRBJ1-2; CDR3: CASSLGGTGNYGYTF; DNA: TGTGCCAGCAGTTTAGGAGGGACAGGCAACTATGGCTACACCTTC
V: TRBV27; size: many; D: TRBD1; J: TRBJ1-1; CDR3: CASSRTGAEAFF; DNA: TGTGCCAGCAGCAGGACAGGGGCTGAAGCTTTCTTT
V: TRBV11-2; size: few; D: TRBD2; J: TRBJ2-1; CDR3: CASSSERGEQFF; DNA: TGTGCCAGCAGCTCCGAGCGGGGTGAGCAGTTCTTC
V: TRBV29-1; size: NA; D: NA; J: TRBJ1-1; CDR3: CSALLHLEAFF; DNA: TGCAGCGCCCTCTTGCACCTTGAAGCTTTCTTT
V: TRBV20-1; size: many; D: TRBD1; J: TRBJ2-5; CDR3: CSARPQGLLETQYF; DNA: TGCAGTGCTCGACCACAGGGGCTTTTAGAGACCCAGTACTTC
V: TRBV7-8; size: many; D: TRBD2; J: TRBJ2-2; CDR3: CASGGLAGARELFF; DNA: TGTGCCAGCGGAGGACTAGCGGGGGCGCGAGAACTGTTTTTT
V: TRBV5-1; size: NA; D: TRBD1; J: TRBJ2-3; CDR3: CASSSWDRGEDTQYF; DNA: TGCGCCAGCAGCTCCTGGGACAGGGGAGAAGATACGCAGTATTTT
V: TRBV12-5; size: many; D: NA; J: TRBJ1-5; CDR3: CASGSDLDGKISNQPQHF; DNA: TGTGCTAGTGGTTCGGACCTGGACGGGAAGATTAGCAATCAGCCCCAGCATTTT
V: TRBV25-1; size: many; D: TRBD1; J: TRBJ1-1; CDR3: CASSVFYLDRLNTEAFF; DNA: TGTGCCAGCAGTGTCTTTTATTTGGACAGGTTGAACACTGAAGCTTTCTTT
V: TRBV5-7; size: NA; D: NA; J: TRBJ2-7; CDR3: CASSLGTGGEQYF; DNA: TGTGCCAGCAGCTTGGGGACCGGGGGCGAGCAGTACTTC
V: TRBV3-1; size: many; D: TRBD2; J: TRBJ2-3; CDR3: CASKSAGEDTQYF; DNA: TGTGCCAGCAAATCCGCGGGGGAAGATACGCAGTATTTT
V: TRBV3-1; size: NA; D: NA; J: TRBJ1-1; CDR3: CASSHGIGTEAFF; DNA: TGTGCCAGCAGCCACGGAATCGGCACTGAAGCTTTCTTT
V: TRBV25-1; size: few; D: TRBD1; J: TRBJ2-7; CDR3: CASSDIGGVLNEQYF; DNA: TGTGCCAGCAGTGACATAGGGGGCGTTTTGAACGAGCAGTACTTC
V: TRBV3-1; size: many; D: NA; J: TRBJ2-4; CDR3: CASSQEGIIAKNIQYF; DNA: TGTGCCAGCAGCCAAGAGGGGATCATAGCCAAAAACATTCAGTACTTC
V: TRBV6-2/TRBV6-3; size: many; D: TRBD2; J: TRBJ2-1; CDR3: CASGLAGGPNEQFF; DNA: TGTGCCAGCGGCTTAGCGGGGGGGCCCAATGAGCAGTTCTTC
V: TRBV20-1; size: few; D: NA; J: TRBJ1-1; CDR3: CSAGGLTEAFF; DNA: TGCAGTGCAGGTGGTCTTACTGAAGCTTTCTTT
V: TRBV20-1; size: many; D: TRBD2; J: TRBJ2-3; CDR3: CSARREIGTDTQYF; DNA: TGCAGTGCTAGGCGGGAGATCGGCACAGATACGCAGTATTTT
V: TRBV10-3; size: few; D: NA; J: TRBJ2-1; CDR3: CASEGLDNEQFF; DNA: TGTGCCTCCGAGGGATTGGACAATGAGCAGTTCTTC
V: TRBV6-5; size: NA; D: TRBD1; J: TRBJ1-5; CDR3: CASSYGTGGNQPQHF; DNA: TGTGCCAGCAGTTATGGGACAGGGGGTAATCAGCCCCAGCATTTT
V: TRBV6-5; size: many; D: NA; J: TRBJ2-6; CDR3: CASSQLIVPSGANVLTF; DNA: TGTGCCAGCAGTCAGCTCATTGTACCCTCTGGGGCCAACGTCCTGACTTTC
V: TRBV20-1; size: many; D: NA; J: TRBJ1-1; CDR3: CSAPPGTRREAFF; DNA: TGCAGTGCTCCACCCGGGACACGACGTGAAGCTTTCTTT
V: TRBV6-7; size: many; D: NA; J: TRBJ1-6; CDR3: CASERERANSPLHF; DNA: TGTGCCAGCGAGAGGGAGCGGGCCAATTCACCCCTCCACTTT
V: TRBV7-8; size: many; D: NA; J: TRBJ1-6; CDR3: CASSLEEVSPLHF; DNA: TGTGCCAGCAGCTTAGAAGAGGTTTCACCCCTCCACTTT
V: TRBV3-1; size: NA; D: NA; J: TRBJ1-1; CDR3: CASSQDPNKATEAFF; DNA: TGTGCCAGCAGCCAAGATCCTAATAAGGCCACTGAAGCTTTCTTT
V: TRBV5-4; size: NA; D: NA; J: TRBJ2-5; CDR3: CASSPGVQIETQYF; DNA: TGTGCCAGCAGCCCCGGGGTACAGATTGAGACCCAGTACTTC
V: TRBV20-1; size: few; D: NA; J: TRBJ1-5; CDR3: CSARPDRNQPQHF; DNA: TGCAGTGCTAGACCAGACAGAAATCAGCCCCAGCATTTT
V: TRBV11-1; size: many; D: NA; J: TRBJ1-1; CDR3: CASSLSGWQENTEAFF; DNA: TGTGCCAGCAGCTTATCAGGGTGGCAGGAGAACACTGAAGCTTTCTTT
V: TRBV6-4; size: many; D: NA; J: TRBJ1-1; CDR3: CASSPEENTEAFF; DNA: TGTGCCAGCAGTCCCGAGGAGAACACTGAAGCTTTCTTT
V: TRBV3-1; size: NA; D: NA; J: TRBJ1-5; CDR3: CASSQASNQPQHF; DNA: TGTGCCAGCAGCCAAGCCAGCAATCAGCCCCAGCATTTT
V: TRBV6-2/TRBV6-3; size: NA; D: NA; J: TRBJ1-5; CDR3: CASSYSGRNNQPQHF; DNA: TGTGCCAGCAGTTACTCGGGAAGAAACAATCAGCCCCAGCATTTT
V: TRBV7-8; size: NA; D: NA; J: TRBJ2-3; CDR3: CASSLERDTQYF; DNA: TGTGCCAGCAGCTTAGAGCGAGATACGCAGTATTTT
V: TRBV6-5; size: many; D: NA; J: TRBJ1-5; CDR3: CASKIGPLGPQHF; DNA: TGTGCCAGCAAGATCGGGCCTTTGGGGCCCCAGCATTTT
V: TRBV6-2/TRBV6-3; size: NA; D: NA; J: TRBJ1-1; CDR3: CASSQELSNRGAFF; DNA: TGTGCCAGCAGTCAAGAGCTGAGTAACCGCGGGGCTTTCTTT
V: TRBV5-1; size: many; D: NA; J: TRBJ1-2; CDR3: CASSPQGPGINYGYTF; DNA: TGCGCCAGCAGCCCGCAGGGTCCAGGAATTAACTATGGCTACACCTTC
V: TRBV2; size: few; D: NA; J: TRBJ1-5; CDR3: CASSEGPGSVLRTSNQPQHF; DNA: TGTGCCAGCAGTGAAGGACCGGGCTCCGTCCTTCGGACGAGCAATCAGCCCCAGCATTTT
V: TRBV7-9; size: many; D: TRBD1; J: TRBJ1-5; CDR3: CASSPGTVNQPQHF; DNA: TGTGCCAGCAGCCCTGGGACAGTCAATCAGCCCCAGCATTTT
V: TRBV6-2/TRBV6-3; size: few; D: NA; J: TRBJ1-2; CDR3: CASGRENLYGYTF; DNA: TGTGCCAGCGGTCGGGAAAACCTTTATGGCTACACCTTC
V: TRBV3-1; size: many; D: NA; J: TRBJ2-7; CDR3: CASSQDHLAGREQYF; DNA: TGTGCCAGCAGCCAAGATCATTTGGCGGGTCGCGAGCAGTACTTC
V: TRBV10-3; size: NA; D: TRBD1; J: TRBJ2-1; CDR3: CAIGDRGGYNEQFF; DNA: TGTGCCATCGGGGACAGAGGGGGCTACAATGAGCAGTTCTTC
V: TRBV28; size: many; D: NA; J: TRBJ2-3; CDR3: CASSSTSTDTQYF; DNA: TGTGCCAGCAGTTCTACTAGCACAGATACGCAGTATTTT
V: TRBV7-6; size: many; D: TRBD2; J: TRBJ2-6; CDR3: CASSPLGLARSGANVLTF; DNA: TGTGCCAGCAGCCCCCTGGGACTAGCCCGCTCTGGGGCCAACGTCCTGACTTTC